This TCR beta chain appears in the sequencing data of a study of blood T cell repertoires in COVID-19. Study in general: The study drew acute and convalescent COVID-19 samples from the United States, Italy and Spain. T cells, B-cell-depleted T cells, or PBMCs supplied cDNA or gDNA.

Assay: immunoSEQ multiplex PCR; the TCRdb copy retains only in-frame clones and omits some. The data contain approximately 190,000 clones, over 75% of them singletons. Sequenced material: peripheral blood. The origin of this receptor is a woman between 35 and 50 years old who had recovered from COVID-19.

The CDR3 region is CATGGQGEQPQHF. The CDR3 DNA reads as TGTGCCACCGGAGGGCAGGGAGAGCAGCCCCAGCATTTT. The J gene is TRBJ1-5, the V gene TRBV24-1, with D perhaps TRBD1 (5 bases). V gave up 9 bases and J gave up 7 bases, with 15 bases separating them. The CDR3 loop spans 13 amino acids. Germline V gene data show CDR1 as KGHDR and CDR2 as SFDVKD.